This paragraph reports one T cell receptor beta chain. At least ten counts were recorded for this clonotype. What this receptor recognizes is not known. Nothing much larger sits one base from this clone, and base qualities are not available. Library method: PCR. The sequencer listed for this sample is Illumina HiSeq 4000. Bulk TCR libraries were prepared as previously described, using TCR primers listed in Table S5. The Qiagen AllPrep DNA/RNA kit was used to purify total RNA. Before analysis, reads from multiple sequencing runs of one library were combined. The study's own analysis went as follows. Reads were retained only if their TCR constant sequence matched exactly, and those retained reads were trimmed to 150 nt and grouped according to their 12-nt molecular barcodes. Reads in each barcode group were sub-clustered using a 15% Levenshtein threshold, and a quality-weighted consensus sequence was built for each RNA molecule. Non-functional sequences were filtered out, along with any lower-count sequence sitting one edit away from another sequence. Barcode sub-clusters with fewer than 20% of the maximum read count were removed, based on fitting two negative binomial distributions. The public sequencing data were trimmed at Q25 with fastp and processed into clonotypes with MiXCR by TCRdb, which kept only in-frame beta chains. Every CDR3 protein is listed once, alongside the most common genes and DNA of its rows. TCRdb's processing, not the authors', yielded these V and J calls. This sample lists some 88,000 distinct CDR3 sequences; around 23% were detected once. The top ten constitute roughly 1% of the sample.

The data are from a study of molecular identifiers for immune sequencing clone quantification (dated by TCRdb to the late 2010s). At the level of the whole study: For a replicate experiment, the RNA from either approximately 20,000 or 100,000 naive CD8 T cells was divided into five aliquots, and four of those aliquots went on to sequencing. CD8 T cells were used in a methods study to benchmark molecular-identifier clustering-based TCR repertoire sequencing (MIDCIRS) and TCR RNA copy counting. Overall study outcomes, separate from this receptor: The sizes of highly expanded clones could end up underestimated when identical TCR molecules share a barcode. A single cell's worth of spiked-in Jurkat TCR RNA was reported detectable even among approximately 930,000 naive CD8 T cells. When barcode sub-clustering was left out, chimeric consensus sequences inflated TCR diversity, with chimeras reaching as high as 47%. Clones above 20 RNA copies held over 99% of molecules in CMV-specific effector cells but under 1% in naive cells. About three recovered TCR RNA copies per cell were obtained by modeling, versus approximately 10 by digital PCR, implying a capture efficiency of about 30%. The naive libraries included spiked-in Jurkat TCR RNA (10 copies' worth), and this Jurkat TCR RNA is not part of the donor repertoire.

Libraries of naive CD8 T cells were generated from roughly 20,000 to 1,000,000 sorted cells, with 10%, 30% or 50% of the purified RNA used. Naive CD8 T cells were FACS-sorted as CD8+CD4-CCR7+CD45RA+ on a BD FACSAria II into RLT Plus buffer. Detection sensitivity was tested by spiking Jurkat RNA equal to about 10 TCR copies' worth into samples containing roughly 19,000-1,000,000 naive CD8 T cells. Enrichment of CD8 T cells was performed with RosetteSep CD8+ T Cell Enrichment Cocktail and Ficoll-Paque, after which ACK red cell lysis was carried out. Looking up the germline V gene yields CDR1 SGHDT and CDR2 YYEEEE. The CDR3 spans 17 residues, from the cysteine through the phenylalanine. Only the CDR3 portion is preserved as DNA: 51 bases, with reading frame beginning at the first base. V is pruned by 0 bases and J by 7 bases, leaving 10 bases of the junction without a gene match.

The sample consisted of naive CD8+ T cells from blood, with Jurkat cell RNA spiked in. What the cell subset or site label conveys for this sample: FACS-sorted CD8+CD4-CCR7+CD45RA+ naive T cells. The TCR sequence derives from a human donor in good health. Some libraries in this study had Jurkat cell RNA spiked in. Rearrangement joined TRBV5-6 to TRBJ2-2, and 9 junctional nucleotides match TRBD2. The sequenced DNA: TGTGCCAGCAGCTTGGAGTTCCGCGGGGGGGCGAGCGGGGAGCTGTTTTTT. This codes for CASSLEFRGGASGELFF.